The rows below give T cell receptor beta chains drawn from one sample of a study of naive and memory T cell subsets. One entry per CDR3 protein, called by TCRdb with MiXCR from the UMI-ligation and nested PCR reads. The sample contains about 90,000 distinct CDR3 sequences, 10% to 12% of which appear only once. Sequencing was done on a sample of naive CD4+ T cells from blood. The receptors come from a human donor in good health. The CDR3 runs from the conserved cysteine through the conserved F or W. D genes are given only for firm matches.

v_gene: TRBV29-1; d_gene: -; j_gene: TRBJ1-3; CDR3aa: CSVGGISTGNTIYF
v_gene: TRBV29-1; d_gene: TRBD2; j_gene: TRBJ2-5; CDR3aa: CSVEFPGAGEETQYF
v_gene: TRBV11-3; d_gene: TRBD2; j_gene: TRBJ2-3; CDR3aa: CASSPGSGSSTDTQYF
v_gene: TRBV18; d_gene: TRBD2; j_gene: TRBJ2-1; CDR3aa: CASSPGLAGGEQFF
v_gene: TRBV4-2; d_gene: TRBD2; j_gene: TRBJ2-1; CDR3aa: CASSQEASGANEQFF
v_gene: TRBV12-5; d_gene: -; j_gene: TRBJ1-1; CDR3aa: CASGPGGSNTEAFF
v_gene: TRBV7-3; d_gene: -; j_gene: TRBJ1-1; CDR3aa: CASRQTRDGEAFF
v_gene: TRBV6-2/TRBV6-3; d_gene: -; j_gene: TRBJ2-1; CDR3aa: CASSYSYRQDNEQFF
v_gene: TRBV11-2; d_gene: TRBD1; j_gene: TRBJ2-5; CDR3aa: CASSAVGQGAKEETQYF
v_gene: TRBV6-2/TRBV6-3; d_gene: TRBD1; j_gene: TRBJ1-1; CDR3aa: CASSRTTGGTEAFF
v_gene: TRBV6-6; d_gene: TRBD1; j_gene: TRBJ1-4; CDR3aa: CASRTGEATNEKLFF
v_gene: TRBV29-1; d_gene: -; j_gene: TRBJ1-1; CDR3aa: CSAGRGAEAFF
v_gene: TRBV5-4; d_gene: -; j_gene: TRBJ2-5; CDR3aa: CASSPAAGTGPTTQYF
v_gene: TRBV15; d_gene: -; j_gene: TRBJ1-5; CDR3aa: CATSRKGSNQPQHF
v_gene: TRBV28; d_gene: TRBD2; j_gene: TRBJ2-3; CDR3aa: CASSSPGGGPADTQYF
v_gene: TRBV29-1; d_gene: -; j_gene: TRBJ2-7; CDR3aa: CSVSRGVAAEQYF
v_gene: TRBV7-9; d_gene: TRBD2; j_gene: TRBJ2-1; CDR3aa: CASSWGGNEQFF
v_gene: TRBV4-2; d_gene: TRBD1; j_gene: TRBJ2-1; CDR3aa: CASSQSGGRGAIYEQFF
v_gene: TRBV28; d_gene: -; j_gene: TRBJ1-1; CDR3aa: CASSRGGSGAEAFF
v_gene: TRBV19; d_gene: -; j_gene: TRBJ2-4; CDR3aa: CPFPGGDSKNIQYF
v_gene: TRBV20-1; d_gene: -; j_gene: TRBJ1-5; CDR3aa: CSARYLGRASSSNQPQHF
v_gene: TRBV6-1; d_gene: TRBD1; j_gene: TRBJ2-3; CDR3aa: CASSEAGQGADTQYF
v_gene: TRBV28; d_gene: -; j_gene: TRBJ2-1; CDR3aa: CAGGGASGLSYNEQFF
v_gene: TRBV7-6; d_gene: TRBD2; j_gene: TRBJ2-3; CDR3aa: CASSSATTSGKDTQYF
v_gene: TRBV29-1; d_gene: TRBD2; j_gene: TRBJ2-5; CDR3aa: CSQRGGAETQYF
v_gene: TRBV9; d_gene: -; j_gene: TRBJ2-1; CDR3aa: CASSAENNEQFF
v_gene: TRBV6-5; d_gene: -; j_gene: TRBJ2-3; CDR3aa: CASSQTGLTDTQYF
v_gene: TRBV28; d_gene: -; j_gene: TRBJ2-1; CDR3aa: CASSQGPDEQFF
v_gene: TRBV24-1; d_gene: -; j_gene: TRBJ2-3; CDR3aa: CATSEPGTPKGDTQYF
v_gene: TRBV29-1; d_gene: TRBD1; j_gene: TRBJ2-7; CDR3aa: CSVRGTGLYEQYF
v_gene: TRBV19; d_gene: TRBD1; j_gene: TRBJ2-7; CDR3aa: CASRDTGAYEQYF
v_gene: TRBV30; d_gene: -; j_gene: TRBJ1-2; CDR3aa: CALKLAGYGYTF
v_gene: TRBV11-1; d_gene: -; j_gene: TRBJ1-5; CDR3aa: CASGKETDNQPQHF
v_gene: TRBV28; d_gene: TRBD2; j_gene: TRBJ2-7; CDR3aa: CASSFPGGSREQYF
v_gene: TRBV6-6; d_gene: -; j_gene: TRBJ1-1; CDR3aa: CASSHMGGSTEAFF
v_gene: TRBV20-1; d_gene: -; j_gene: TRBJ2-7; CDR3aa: CSAQPGGQPFGEQYF
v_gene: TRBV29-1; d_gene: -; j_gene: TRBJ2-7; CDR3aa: CSVEKADYEQYF